This T cell receptor beta chain was sequenced during a study of breast tumors, draining lymph nodes, adjacent tissues. Findings of the study overall: Compared with basal-like, luminal-like tumors shared significantly more repertoire with nontumor tissue. Compared with lymph nodes, tumors were less diverse; compared with nontumor tissue, more.

This CDR3 region has 15 residues. Trimming at V came to 0 bases and at J to 4 bases, leaving 7 bases not matched to a gene. Germline assignment: CDR1 DFQATT and CDR2 SNEGSKA (reference sequence). Breast cancer patients provided tissue from their axillary draining lymph nodes. MiXCR, applied by TCRdb to the multiplex PCR reads, yields one record per CDR3 protein. The sample yields fewer than 200,000 distinct CDR3 sequences, 33% seen once. Ten or more counts support this clonotype. Its antigen is not identified. The sequencing sample was made of axillary lymph node tissue. This receptor was taken from a female donor with breast cancer. Some clones in this sample may be carry-over from other donors' samples. V is TRBV20-1 and J is TRBJ2-5; 8 bases are a match to TRBD2. This CDR3 reads CSARDRLAGGETQYF. CDR3 nucleotide sequence: TGCAGTGCTAGAGATCGGCTAGCGGGCGGAGAGACCCAGTACTTC.